This T cell receptor beta chain was recorded in a study of metastatic and nonmetastatic thyroid tumors. Study-level information: Samples came from malignant and benign thyroid patients, and repertoires were compared across blood and tumor or nodule tissue.

None of the patients had undergone any treatment ahead of thyroid surgery. CDR3 size: 16 residues. Germline values: CDR1 MNHNS, CDR2 SASEGT. TCRdb called clones again from the PCR reads with MiXCR. This table holds around 34,000 clones, about a sixth found once. Note on this clone: Its ends do not fully match the called genes, so a read error is possible.

V usage is TRBV6-1 and J usage is TRBJ1-5; 8 bases align to TRBD1. The sequencing input was blood. The source is a female donor with papillary thyroid cancer or a benign thyroid nodule (not recorded which). Some clones in this sample may be carry-over from other donors' samples. As DNA, the CDR3 is TGTGCCAGCACCATCGTCAGGGGGCATGGCAATCAGCCCCAGCTTTTT. Its translation: CASTIVRGHGNQPQLF.